This note documents a single TCR beta chain sequence. Its antigen is undetermined. The entry originates in a study of graft-versus-host responses after intestinal transplantation. Turning to the study itself: Recipients had multivisceral, liver-intestinal, or isolated intestinal transplants. General study findings and limits: GvH clones were identified in recipient marrow, with some first appearing in ileum or blood. Graft-versus-host to host-versus-graft clonal ratios in allografts were high in patients with graft-donor T cell macrochimerism.

Once transplant had occurred, bone marrow came from the posterior iliac crest or another site. Germline CDR1 and CDR2: SQVTM and ANQGSEA. V dropped 0 bases and J dropped 4 bases, with 7 bases sitting between them. The CDR3 has 13 residues. This table comes from immunoSEQ multiplex PCR, and its TCRdb copy is limited to in-frame clones, with some not included. The sample has some 70,000 clones; roughly 92% are singletons. V is TRBV29-1 and J is TRBJ1-5; no clear D. The sequence was collected from a human patient who received an intestinal transplant, so some T cells may come from the graft donor. The input for sequencing was bone marrow, taken less than 750 days after intestinal transplantation. The CDR3 DNA follows: TGCAGCGTTGAAGAAGGAGGGAATCAGCCCCAGCATTTT. It codes for CSVEEGGNQPQHF.